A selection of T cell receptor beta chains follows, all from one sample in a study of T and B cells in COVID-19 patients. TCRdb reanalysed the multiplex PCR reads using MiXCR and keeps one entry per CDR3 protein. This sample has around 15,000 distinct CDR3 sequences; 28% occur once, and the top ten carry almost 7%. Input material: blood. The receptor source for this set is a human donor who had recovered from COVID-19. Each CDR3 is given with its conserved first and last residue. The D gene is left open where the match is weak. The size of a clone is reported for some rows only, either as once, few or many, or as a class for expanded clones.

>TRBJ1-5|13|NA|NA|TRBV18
TGTGCCAGCTCACCAAGGGAGGGGGAGCCCCAGCATTTT
CASSPREGEPQHF
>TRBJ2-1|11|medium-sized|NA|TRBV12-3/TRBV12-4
TGTGCCAGCAGTTCATTCAATGAGCAGTTCTTC
CASSSFNEQFF
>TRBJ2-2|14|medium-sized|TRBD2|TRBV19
TGTGCCACCCAGGCGGGGGACAACACCGGGGAGCTGTTTTTT
CATQAGDNTGELFF
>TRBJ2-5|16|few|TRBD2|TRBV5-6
TGTGCCAGCAGCTTGGAGGGTAGCGGGTTAGGAGAGACCCAGTACTTC
CASSLEGSGLGETQYF
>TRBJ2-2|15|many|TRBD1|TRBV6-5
TGTGCCAGCAGTTATCAGGGGGCATTCACCGGGGAGCTGTTTTTT
CASSYQGAFTGELFF
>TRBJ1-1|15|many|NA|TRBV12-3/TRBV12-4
TGTGCCAGCAGTTTCGACGGGACGGCAAACACTGAAGCTTTCTTT
CASSFDGTANTEAFF
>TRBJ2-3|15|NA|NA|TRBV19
TGTCCCAGCAGTATAACGCAGCAAAGCACAGATACGCAGTATTTT
CPSSITQQSTDTQYF
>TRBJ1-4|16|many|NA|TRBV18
TGTGCCAGCTCACCACAGACAGGTCCAACTAATGAAAAACTGTTTTTT
CASSPQTGPTNEKLFF
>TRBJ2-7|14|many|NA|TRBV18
TGTGCCAGCTCCCCAGGGGGGGGGTCCTCCGAGCAGTACTTC
CASSPGGGSSEQYF
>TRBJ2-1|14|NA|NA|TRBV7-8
TGTGCCAGCAGCCGCATTCTAGGGTACAATGAGCAGTTCTTC
CASSRILGYNEQFF
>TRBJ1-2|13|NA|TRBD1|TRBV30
TGTGCCTGGGGAAGGGACAGGCCGAGGGGCTACACCTTC
CAWGRDRPRGYTF